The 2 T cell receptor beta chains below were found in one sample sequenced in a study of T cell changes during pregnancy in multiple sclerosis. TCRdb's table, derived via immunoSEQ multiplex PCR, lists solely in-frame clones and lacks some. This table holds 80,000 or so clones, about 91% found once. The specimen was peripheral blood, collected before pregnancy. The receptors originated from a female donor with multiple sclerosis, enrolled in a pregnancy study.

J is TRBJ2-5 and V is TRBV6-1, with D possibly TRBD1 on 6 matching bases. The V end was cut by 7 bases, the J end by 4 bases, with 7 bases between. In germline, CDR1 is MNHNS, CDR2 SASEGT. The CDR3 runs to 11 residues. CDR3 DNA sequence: TGTGCCAGCACCAGGGGAGAGACCCAGTACTTC. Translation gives CASTRGETQYF.

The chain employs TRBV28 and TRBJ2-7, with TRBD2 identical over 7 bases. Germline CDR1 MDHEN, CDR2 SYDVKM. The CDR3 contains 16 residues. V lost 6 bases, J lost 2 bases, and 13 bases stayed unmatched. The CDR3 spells CASSQRRGGLTYEQYF. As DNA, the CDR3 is TGTGCCAGCAGCCAAAGACGGGGAGGGCTTACCTACGAGCAGTACTTC.